The 7 T cell receptor beta chains below all came from one sample that was sequenced in a study of T cell responses to AZD1222 COVID-19 vaccine (dated by TCRdb to the early 2020s). The label giving this sample's time point can be read as: baseline before first vaccination. Libraries came from the immunoSEQ multiplex PCR assay. TCRdb took over this immuneACCESS table, retaining in-frame rearrangements with V and J assigned. Such tables are incomplete; in checked studies, under half of the missing clones stem from an unresolved V gene, and the remainder is unexplained. This sample is represented by about 140,000 clones; less than 95% of them were singletons. The top ten clonotypes cover 1.3% to 1.5% of the sample. This specimen consisted of peripheral blood, obtained on day 0 of AZD1222 vaccination. All receptors derive from an adult in good health.

The V gene is TRBV14, the J gene TRBJ2-5, with TRBD1 identical over 8 bases. This CDR3 is 13 amino acids long. Germline CDR1 SGHDN, CDR2 FVKESK. Trimming at V came to 4 bases and at J to 4 bases, leaving 2 bases not matched to a gene. The CDR3 region is CASSPDRGETQYF. CDR3 nucleotide sequence: TGTGCCAGCAGCCCTGACAGGGGAGAGACCCAGTACTTC.

The chain joins TRBV12-3 or TRBV12-4 to TRBJ2-2; D possibly corresponds to TRBD1 (5 bases). The CDR3 spans 12 residues. V was cut by 7 bases and J by 4 bases, with 7 bases left in between. The CDR3 bases are TGTGCCAGCATTGGGGCCACCGGGGAGCTGTTTTTT. Encoded protein: CASIGATGELFF.

The rearrangement uses TRBV18 and TRBJ2-3; 11 nucleotides align to TRBD2. This CDR3 spans 16 amino acids. The ends lost 2 bases at V and 5 bases at J; junction bases unmatched: 6. Germline V gene lookup returns CDR1 KGHSH and CDR2 LQKENI. The CDR3 DNA reads as TGTGCCAGCTCACCATCGACTAGCGGGGTAGGAGATACGCAGTATTTT. It specifies CASSPSTSGVGDTQYF. Using reference TRBV18 and TRBJ2-3 for the parts outside the CDR3, the full variable domain is NAGVMQNPRHLVRRRGQEARLRCSPMKGHSHVYWYRQLPEEGLKFMVYLQKENIIDESGMPKERFSAEFPKEGPSILRIQQVVRGDSAAYFCASSPSTSGVGDTQYFGPGTRLTVL.

This chain joins TRBV18 and TRBJ2-1, with a tentative D call TRBD2 (6 bases). Germline loops: CDR1 KGHSH, CDR2 LQKENI. V lost 6 bases and J lost 2, with 26 bases in between. The CDR3 spans 19 residues. Written as DNA, the CDR3 is TGTGCCAGCTCCCCGGTCGGACTAAGATCAGGGTTCCCCTACAATGAGCAGTTCTTC. Amino acid sequence: CASSPVGLRSGFPYNEQFF. The full variable domain, completed using reference TRBV18 and TRBJ2-1, is NAGVMQNPRHLVRRRGQEARLRCSPMKGHSHVYWYRQLPEEGLKFMVYLQKENIIDESGMPKERFSAEFPKEGPSILRIQQVVRGDSAAYFCASSPVGLRSGFPYNEQFFGPGTRLTVL.

This chain uses TRBV7-3 with TRBJ1-1; TRBD1 matches 10 bases. The CDR3 is 15 amino acids. V lost 5 bases to trimming and J lost 5 bases; unmatched junction nucleotides: 8. Per the germline V gene, CDR1 is SGHTA and CDR2 is FQGTGA. This CDR3 is CASSPLDRGYTEAFF. In DNA, the CDR3 is TGTGCCAGCAGCCCTTTGGACAGGGGGTATACTGAAGCTTTCTTT.

The chain combines TRBV15 with TRBJ2-2, with 10 bases fitting TRBD2. The CDR3 is made up of 16 amino acids. V lost 2 bases to trimming and J lost 5 bases; unmatched junction nucleotides: 5. CDR1 is LNHNV, CDR2 YYDKDF, per germline (reference sequence). DNA for the CDR3: TGTGCCACCAGCAGACTTATGACTAGCGGGACCGGGGAGCTGTTTTTT. This codes for CATSRLMTSGTGELFF.

The V call is TRBV12-3 or TRBV12-4, the J call TRBJ1-1; D gene ambiguous. V was shortened by 5 bases and J by 1 base, with 8 bases between the two germline ends. This CDR3 spans 13 amino acids. The CDR3 loop is CASSVGQNTEAFF. Written as DNA, the CDR3 is TGTGCCAGCAGTGTGGGTCAGAACACTGAAGCTTTCTTT.